This TCR beta chain was profiled in a study of identical twins. The study, taken as a whole, reports: Model-predicted out-of-frame TCR alpha sharing fell below observed values in monozygotic twins.

This clonotype has ten or more counts. No antigen is known for it. Each CDR3 protein gets one entry after TCRdb re-called the 5' RACE reads with MiXCR. The repertoire holds 650,000 to 800,000 distinct CDR3 sequences, with over 8.5% as singletons. The germline V gene encodes CDR1 WSHSY and CDR2 SAAADI. The CDR3 loop spans 19 amino acids. Trimming left V 0 bases short and J 1 base short, with 19 bases between. This sample was shared with a second study, whose subject was yellow fever vaccine responses in identical twins.

Material for sequencing was PBMCs. The rearrangement links TRBV10-2 to TRBJ2-4; D gene ambiguous. The TCR originated in a woman aged 18-30 years in good health. CDR3 sequence (DNA): TGCGCCAGCAGTGAGTCGCCCACCCGAGGCTTTCCGGCCAAAAACATTCAGTACTTC. Translating it yields CASSESPTRGFPAKNIQYF.